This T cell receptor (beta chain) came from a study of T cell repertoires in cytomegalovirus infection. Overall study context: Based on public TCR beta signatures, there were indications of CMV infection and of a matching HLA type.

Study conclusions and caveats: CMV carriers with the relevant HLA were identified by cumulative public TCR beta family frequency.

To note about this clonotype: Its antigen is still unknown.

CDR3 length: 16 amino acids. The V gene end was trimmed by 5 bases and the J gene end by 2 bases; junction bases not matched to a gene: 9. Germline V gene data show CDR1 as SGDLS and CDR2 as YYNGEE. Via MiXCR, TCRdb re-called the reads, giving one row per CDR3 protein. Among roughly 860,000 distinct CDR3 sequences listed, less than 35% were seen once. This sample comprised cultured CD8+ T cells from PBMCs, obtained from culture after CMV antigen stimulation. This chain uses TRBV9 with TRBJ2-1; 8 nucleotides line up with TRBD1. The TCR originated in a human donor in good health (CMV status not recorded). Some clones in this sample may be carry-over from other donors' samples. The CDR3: CASRLVTGETYNEQFF. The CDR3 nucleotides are TGTGCCAGCAGACTGGTGACAGGGGAGACCTACAATGAGCAGTTCTTC.